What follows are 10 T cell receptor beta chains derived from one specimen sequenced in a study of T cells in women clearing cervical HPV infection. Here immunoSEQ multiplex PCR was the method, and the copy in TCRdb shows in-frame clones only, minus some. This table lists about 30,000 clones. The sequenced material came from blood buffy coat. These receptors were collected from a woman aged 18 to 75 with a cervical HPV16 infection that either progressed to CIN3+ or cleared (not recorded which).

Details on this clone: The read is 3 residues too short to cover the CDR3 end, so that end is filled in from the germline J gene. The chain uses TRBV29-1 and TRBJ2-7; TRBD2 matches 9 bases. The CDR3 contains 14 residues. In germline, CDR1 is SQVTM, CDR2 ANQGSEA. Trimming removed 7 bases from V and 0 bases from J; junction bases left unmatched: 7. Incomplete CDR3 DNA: TGCAGCGCCCGACTAGCGGAAAGCTCCTACGAG. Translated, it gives CSARLAESSYE. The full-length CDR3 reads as CSARLAESSYEQYF.

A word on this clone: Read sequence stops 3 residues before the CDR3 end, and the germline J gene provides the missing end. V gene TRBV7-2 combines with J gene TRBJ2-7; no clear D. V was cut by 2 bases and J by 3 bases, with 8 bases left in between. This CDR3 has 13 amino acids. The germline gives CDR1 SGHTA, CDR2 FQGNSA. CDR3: CASSLLAGYEQYF. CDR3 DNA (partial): TGTGCCAGCAGCTTACTCGCAGGCTACGAG.

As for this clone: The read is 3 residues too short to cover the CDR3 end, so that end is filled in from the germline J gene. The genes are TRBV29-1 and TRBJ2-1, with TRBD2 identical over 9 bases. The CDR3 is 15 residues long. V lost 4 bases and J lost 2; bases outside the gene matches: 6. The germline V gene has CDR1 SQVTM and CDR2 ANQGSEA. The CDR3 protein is CSVAPGLATYNEQFF. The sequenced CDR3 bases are TGCAGCGTTGCCCCGGGACTAGCTACCTACAATGAG.

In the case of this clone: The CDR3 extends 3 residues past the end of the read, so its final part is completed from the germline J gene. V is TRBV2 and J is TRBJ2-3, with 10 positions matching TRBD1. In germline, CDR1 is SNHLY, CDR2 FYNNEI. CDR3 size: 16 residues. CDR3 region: CASSYPGQGSGQPQYF. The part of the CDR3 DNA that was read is TGTGCCAGCAGTTATCCGGGACAGGGGTCCGGGCAGCCG.

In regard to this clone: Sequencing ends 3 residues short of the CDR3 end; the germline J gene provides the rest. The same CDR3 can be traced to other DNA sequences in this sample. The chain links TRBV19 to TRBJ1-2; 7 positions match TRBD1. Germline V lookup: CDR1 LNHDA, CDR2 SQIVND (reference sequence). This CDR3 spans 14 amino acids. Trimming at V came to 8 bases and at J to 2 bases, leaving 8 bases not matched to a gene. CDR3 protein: CASSPGQRNYGYTF. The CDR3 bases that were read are TGTGCCAGTTCTCCGGGACAGAGGAACTATGGC.

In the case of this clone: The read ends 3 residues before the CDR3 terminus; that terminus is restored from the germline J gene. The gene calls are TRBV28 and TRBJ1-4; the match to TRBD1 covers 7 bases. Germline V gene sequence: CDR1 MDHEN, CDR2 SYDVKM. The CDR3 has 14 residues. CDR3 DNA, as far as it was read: TGTGCCAGCAGTTTATTGGGGACAGCTTCACCA. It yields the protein CASSLLGTASP. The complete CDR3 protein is CASSLLGTASPLFF.

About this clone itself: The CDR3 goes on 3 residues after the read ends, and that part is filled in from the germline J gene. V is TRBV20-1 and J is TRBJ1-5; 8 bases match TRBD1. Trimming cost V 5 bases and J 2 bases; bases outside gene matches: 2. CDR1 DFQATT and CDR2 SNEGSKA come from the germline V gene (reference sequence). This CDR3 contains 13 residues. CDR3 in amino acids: CSAQQGGNQPQHF. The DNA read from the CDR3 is TGCAGTGCTCAACAGGGGGGCAATCAGCCC.

The CDR3 is CSVVQNEKLFF. Incomplete CDR3 DNA: TGCAGCGTTGTCCAAAATGAAAAA. The chain joins TRBV29-1 to TRBJ1-4; D call uncertain. The missing CDR3 end, 3 residues past where the read stops, is filled in from the germline J gene. The CDR3 loop spans 11 amino acids. From germline, CDR1 is SQVTM and CDR2 ANQGSEA. V was trimmed by 4 bases and J by 5 bases, leaving 5 bases between them.

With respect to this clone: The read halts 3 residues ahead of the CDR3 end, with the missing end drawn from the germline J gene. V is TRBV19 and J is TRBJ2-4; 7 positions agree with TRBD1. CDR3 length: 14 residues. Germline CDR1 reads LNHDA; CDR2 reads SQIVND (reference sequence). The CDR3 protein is CASSIGGQHYGQYF. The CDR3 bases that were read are TGTGCCAGTAGTATAGGGGGACAGCACTATGGT.

The CDR3 loop reads CASSLDRVVNTEAFF. The CDR3 bases that were read are TGTGCCAGCAGCTTGGACAGGGTAGTGAACACTGAA. The chain recombines TRBV7-2 with TRBJ1-1, with 8 bases fitting TRBD1. The read finishes 3 residues shy of the CDR3 end, and the germline J gene is used to complete it. V was clipped by 3 bases and J by 0 bases; unmatched bases: 3. There are 15 residues in the CDR3. Per germline, CDR1 SGHTA and CDR2 FQGNSA.